This T cell receptor beta chain was sequenced for a study of blood T cell repertoires in COVID-19. On the study more broadly: COVID-19 samples from acute and convalescent phases originated in the United States, Italy and Spain. From T cells, B-cell-depleted T cells, or PBMCs came the material, which was cDNA or gDNA.

This clone turned up a few times. The V end lost 0 bases, the J end lost 3 bases, and 9 bases lay between the germline ends. Per the germline V gene, CDR1 is SGHAT and CDR2 is FQNNGV. CDR3 length equals 14 residues. Study processing details: Reference gene primer amplification gave nucleated cell count estimates. The protocol was immunoSEQ multiplex PCR, while the TCRdb copy is restricted to in-frame clones and leaves out a portion. V and J calls plus clone size are reproduced from that table; the DNA served to infer D and trimming. Of about 70,000 clones in the sample, roughly 80% are singletons; the top ten hold about 10%.

The receptor's source is a human donor in a cohort sampled during active COVID-19. The chain links TRBV11-2 to TRBJ2-7; D may be TRBD2 (6 bases). The sequenced sample consisted of peripheral blood. CDR3 region: CASSLDGGYYEQYF. The CDR3 DNA reads TGTGCCAGCAGCTTAGATGGGGGGTACTACGAGCAGTACTTC.